This TCR beta chain emerged from a study of spatial heterogeneity in lung cancer. About the study: Within raw reads, each unique TCR and UMI combination appeared on average more than ten times.

Time point denoted: sample taken at primary tumor resection. The 65 or so donors had untreated early-stage non-small cell lung cancer. The input material, whole RNA from tumor, nontumor lung or frozen PBMC, was sequenced unsorted. This clonotype is medium-sized (0.01 to 0.1%) in the sample. Unique molecular identifiers tagged every individual TCR cDNA molecule. TCRdb itself ran the 5' RACE reads through MiXCR, one entry per CDR3 protein. The sample holds 5,000 to 6,500 distinct CDR3 sequences, about 3.9% seen once. V was clipped by 4 bases and J by 7 bases, with 13 bases between them. Germline CDR1 KGHDR, CDR2 SFDVKD. The CDR3 is 13 residues long.

The chain is built from TRBV24-1 and TRBJ2-7, with D possibly being TRBD1 or TRBD2 (6 bases each). The source material was normal lung tissue next to the tumor, sampled at surgery. This clonotype was sampled from a male donor with early-stage non-small cell lung cancer. The CDR3 spells CATSDRGGEEQYF. Written as DNA, the CDR3 is TGTGCCACCAGTGACAGGGGAGGAGAGGAGCAGTACTTC.